This is a list of T cell receptor beta chains from one sample in a study of blood T cell repertoires in COVID-19. Sequencing was performed with immunoSEQ multiplex PCR; in TCRdb, only in-frame clones are kept and a portion is missing. Of 100,000 to 150,000 clones in the sample, about nine tenths were seen once. Sequencing was carried out using peripheral blood. The source is a man over 45 with acute or convalescent COVID-19. CDR3s include the opening cysteine and the closing phenylalanine or tryptophan. The D gene is left open where the match is weak. Not all rows give a size; the values are once, few, many and, for expanded clones, a class.

cdr3_nt cdr3_aa cdr3_length d_call v_call clone_size j_call
TGTGCCACCAGCAGAGGACACAAAAATCAGCCCCAGCATTTT CATSRGHKNQPQHF 14 - TRBV15 - TRBJ1-5
TGTGCCAGCAGTCTGTACGAGCAGTACTTC CASSLYEQYF 10 - TRBV2 - TRBJ2-7
TGTGCCAGCAGTTCGACAGGGGTGGCCGGGGAGCTGTTTTTT CASSSTGVAGELFF 14 TRBD1 TRBV11-1 - TRBJ2-2
TGCGCCAGCCGAACCCACGGGAAACACCAAAAGAACTCTGGAAACACCATATATTTT CASRTHGKHQKNSGNTIYF 19 - TRBV23-1 - TRBJ1-3
TGCGCCAGCGCGAGGGTCTACTCATACAATGAGCAGTTCTTC CASARVYSYNEQFF 14 - TRBV5-1 - TRBJ2-1
TGTGCCAGTAGTATAGATCACAGGGTATGGAATCAGCCCCAGCATTTT CASSIDHRVWNQPQHF 16 - TRBV19 - TRBJ1-5
TGCAGCGGCTCGGAGGAGACCCAGTACTTC CSGSEETQYF 10 - TRBV29-1 once TRBJ2-5
TGTGCCATCAGTGACGGAGGTGCGGAGAGAGGGAGAAACACTGAAGCTTTCTTT CAISDGGAERGRNTEAFF 18 - TRBV10-3 few TRBJ1-1
TGTGCCAGCAGATTCCTCGGGGGCTACGAGCAGTACTTC CASRFLGGYEQYF 13 - TRBV6-5 - TRBJ2-7
TGCGCCAGCAGCTGGGACAGGGACACTGAAGCTTTCTTT CASSWDRDTEAFF 13 TRBD1 TRBV5-1 - TRBJ1-1
TGCAGCGCCAATACAGGGTCTAACTATGGCTACACCTTC CSANTGSNYGYTF 13 - TRBV29-1 - TRBJ1-2
TGTGCCAGCTCACCGGGACTAGCGGGAAACACCGGGGAGCTGTTTTTT CASSPGLAGNTGELFF 16 TRBD2 TRBV18 - TRBJ2-2
TGTGCCAGCGTCACCCCCCGGGGACAGGGGCGAGGTAGCACTGAAGCTTTCTTT CASVTPRGQGRGSTEAFF 18 TRBD1 TRBV2 - TRBJ1-1
TGTGCCACCAAAGGACAGTTATATGAAGCTTTCTTT CATKGQLYEAFF 12 - TRBV19 - TRBJ1-1
TGTGCCAGTAGTATAGGAGTCCCCCGGAGGGTCCTGACTTTC CASSIGVPRRVLTF 14 - TRBV19 - TRBJ2-6
TGTGCCAGCAGTGCCGAGGAGAACACTGAAGCTTTCTTT CASSAEENTEAFF 13 - TRBV6-4 - TRBJ1-1
TGTGCCAGCTCATCAATACCGGGAACGAACACTGAAGCTTTCTTT CASSSIPGTNTEAFF 15 - TRBV18 few TRBJ1-1
TGTGCCAGCAGCTTACAGAGGGTATACACTGAAGCTTTCTTT CASSLQRVYTEAFF 14 - TRBV11-2 - TRBJ1-1
TGTGCCAGCAGCTCAGGGACATTTCCTTCCTCCACTGAAGCTTTCTTT CASSSGTFPSSTEAFF 16 - TRBV9 - TRBJ1-1
TGCAGTGCTAGTGATTCGGGCTCTGGAAACACCATATATTTT CSASDSGSGNTIYF 14 - TRBV20-1 few TRBJ1-3
TGTGCCAGCAGGGAAGGGACTTCCCACTACAATGAGCAGTTCTTC CASREGTSHYNEQFF 15 - TRBV27 once TRBJ2-1
TGTGCCAGCAGCGCCCCTATAAAGACTAGCGGGAGCTACAATGAGCAGTTCTTC CASSAPIKTSGSYNEQFF 18 TRBD2 TRBV7-9 - TRBJ2-1